This TCR beta chain was sequenced for a study of identical twins. Every donor was a healthy Caucasian. The CDR3 is made up of 14 amino acids. With V trimmed by 7 bases and J by 1 base, 9 bases remained unmatched. The V gene's germline CDR1 is SQVTM and CDR2 ANQGSEA. This clonotype was found many times. TCRdb called the 5' RACE reads again in MiXCR, with one record for every CDR3 protein. The repertoire holds roughly 1.6 million distinct CDR3 sequences, around 29% seen once, with roughly 0.3% in the top ten. The genes are TRBV29-1 and TRBJ1-2; 7 positions match TRBD1. What was sequenced was cord blood. This receptor was identified in a newborn girl in good health. The CDR3 loop is CSEETGKGNYGYTF. Here the CDR3 DNA reads TGCAGCGAGGAGACAGGGAAGGGTAACTATGGCTACACCTTC.